Only a few counts were recorded for the clone carrying this T cell receptor beta chain. The antigen is unknown. TCRdb reanalysed the reads using MiXCR and keeps one entry per CDR3 protein. This sample has 900,000 to 950,000 distinct CDR3 sequences, with approximately 32% found just once. The junction had 6 bases not matched to a gene; V was cut back by 1 base and J by 4 bases. The germline V gene has CDR1 SGHNT and CDR2 YENEEA. CDR3 length: 17 amino acids. The data are from a study of T cell repertoires in cytomegalovirus infection. Study-wide findings and caveats: Based on cumulative public TCR beta family frequency, carriers of CMV plus the relevant HLA were identified.

This specimen consisted of cultured CD8+ T cells from PBMCs, obtained from culture after CMV antigen stimulation. This TCR derives from a human donor in good health (CMV status not recorded). Some clones in this sample may be carry-over from other donors' samples. The chain is built from TRBV11-3 and TRBJ2-3, with 12 bases lining up with TRBD2. The CDR3 DNA sequence: TGTGCCAGCAGCTTAGCTAGCGGGGGGGCGGACGCAGATACGCAGTATTTT. Its protein product is CASSLASGGADADTQYF.